This TCR beta chain came from a study of Ad26.COV2.S vaccination and SARS-CoV-2 variants (dated by TCRdb to the early 2020s). For the wider study: Vaccine-arm donors came from COV1001, a multicentre, randomized, double-blind, placebo-controlled phase I-IIa trial of Ad26.COV2.S in healthy adults. Ad26.COV2.S was given intramuscularly at 5x10^10 or 1x10^11 viral particles, as a single shot or as two shots 56 days apart. The specificity and breadth of SARS-CoV-2-reactive T cell receptors after Ad26.COV2.S vaccination were assessed by TCRbeta repertoire sequencing. The TCR-sequenced set comprised approximately 32 samples: some 20 Ad26.COV2.S vaccine recipients, 5 placebo recipients and 8 SARS-CoV-2 convalescent individuals. Trial participants were randomized into five groups of five, in which low-dose or high-dose Ad26.COV2.S was given once or twice, or placebo was given on both occasions. Investigators did not know the trial group allocation while performing experiments and assessing outcomes. Study-wide findings and limitations: The authors noted that total T cell responses may have been underestimated by the TCR breadth and depth analyses. Spike-specific TCR breadth was higher in Ad26.COV2.S recipients than in placebo recipients (P = 0.0014). Substantial breadth of spike-specific CD8+ and CD4+ T cell responses was reported after vaccination. The study was not powered to compare responses between vaccine doses or regimens. Non-spike TCR breadth was comparable between vaccine and placebo recipients, consistent with the vaccine containing only spike.

The immunoSEQ Assay was used to sequence TCRbeta CDR3 regions. After extraction, genomic DNA underwent amplification by bias-controlled multiplex PCR, followed by high-throughput sequencing. As for the original processing: To quantify the absolute abundance of every unique TCRbeta CDR3 region, sequences were collapsed and filtered. T cell fraction was estimated by normalization of TCRbeta template counts to usable DNA, with usable DNA being measured through amplification of reference genes present in all nucleated cells. Repertoire TCRs were annotated as SARS-CoV-2-specific when V gene, CDR3 amino acid sequence and J gene were exactly matched to a known reactive TCR set. The reference SARS-CoV-2 TCR set was obtained from MIRA and was filtered for enrichment in COVID-19-positive ImmuneCODE repertoires, whereby public or cross-reactive TCRs were removed. Using the MIRA antigens, annotated TCRs were further analysed by specific ORF or by position within an ORF. Depth was the summed frequency of annotated unique rearrangements, while breadth was defined as annotated unique rearrangements over total unique productive rearrangements. Group comparisons of TCR breadth used two-sided Wilcoxon rank-sum tests. The immuneACCESS repertoire file appears here via TCRdb, limited to in-frame rearrangements. These files lack a portion of the clones; in checked studies, under half of the deficit traces to unresolved V genes, and the cause of the others is not known. D and trimming were read from the DNA, whereas the V and J calls and clone size are those reported in that table. In all, the sample holds roughly 400,000 clones, and approximately 89% of those were seen once. Together, the top ten hold under 2% of the sample.

Remarks on this clone: There is no known antigen for this receptor. The record has no base qualities; no much larger clone is one base away.

The sample's treatment or condition label is to be understood as: approximately 18 received Ad26.COV2.S at low or high dose, single or two shots; about 5 received placebo; per-sample allocation not given. Repertoires of vaccine and placebo recipients were sequenced from samples taken on day 63 after the first injection. In Cohort 1b, 25 to 30 adults aged 18-55 years were enrolled at a single site in Boston, USA, between 29 July and 7 August 2020. As a vaccine, Ad26.COV2.S was a replication-incompetent adenovirus type 26 vector that expressed a prefusion-stabilized SARS-CoV-2 spike protein derived from the original Wuhan strain. The trim is 5 bases for V and 4 bases for J, with a gap of 17 bases between the germline ends. From the cysteine up to the phenylalanine, the CDR3 has a length of 15 residues. The read is trimmed to its CDR3 DNA, 45 bases read in frame from base 1. Via the germline V gene, CDR1 is MDHEN and CDR2 SYDVKM.

The clonotype was recovered from a person aged 18 to 59 who received the Ad26.COV2.S COVID-19 vaccine or a placebo. The chain links TRBV28 with TRBJ1-1, with no D gene named confidently. Sequencing used peripheral blood, obtained in a trial of Ad26.COV2.S vaccine versus placebo. In nucleotide form, the sequence is TGTGCCAGCAGTCCCCGAGACCGCCGGACCACTGAAGCTTTCTTT. This translates into CASSPRDRRTTEAFF.